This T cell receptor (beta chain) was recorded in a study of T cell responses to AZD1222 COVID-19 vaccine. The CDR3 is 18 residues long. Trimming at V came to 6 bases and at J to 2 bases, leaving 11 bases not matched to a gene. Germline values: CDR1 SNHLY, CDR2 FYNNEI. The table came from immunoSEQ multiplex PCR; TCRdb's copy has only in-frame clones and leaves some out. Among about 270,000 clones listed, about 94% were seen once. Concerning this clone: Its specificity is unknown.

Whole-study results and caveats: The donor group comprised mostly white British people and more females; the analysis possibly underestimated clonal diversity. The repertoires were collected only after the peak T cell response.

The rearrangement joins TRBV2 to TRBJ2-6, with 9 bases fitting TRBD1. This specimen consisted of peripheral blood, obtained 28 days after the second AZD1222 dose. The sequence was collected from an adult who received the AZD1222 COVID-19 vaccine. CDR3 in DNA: TGTGCCAGCAGAGTTCCGGGACAGGGTAAACCTGGGGCCAACGTCCTGACTTTC. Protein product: CASRVPGQGKPGANVLTF.